Included here is one T cell receptor (beta chain) sequence, with context. Its cognate antigen is unknown. The data originate from a study of OX40 agonist ivuxolimab in advanced cancers. Study context: Ivuxolimab was delivered to patients intravenously every 2 weeks at doses spanning 0.01 to 10 mg/kg.

Here immunoSEQ multiplex PCR was the method, and the copy in TCRdb shows in-frame clones only, minus some. The sample contains tens of thousands of clones, approximately 82% of which appear only once. The length of the CDR3 is 15 residues. V lost 3 bases, J lost 1 base, and 1 base stayed unmatched. CDR1 KGHSH and CDR2 LQKENI come from the germline V gene. Study findings and constraints: With doses of 0.1-3.0 mg/kg, partial responders showed among the lowest clonal expansion.

It was autoimmune disease history or systemic immunosuppression that excluded patients. This clonotype was obtained from an adult with an advanced solid tumor such as melanoma, head and neck, liver or kidney cancer. V gene TRBV18 combines with J gene TRBJ2-5; 11 bases match TRBD2. The specimen comprised CD4+ or CD8+ T cells sorted from blood, sampled in a trial of the OX40 agonist ivuxolimab. DNA of the CDR3: TGTGCCAGCTCACCTCTAGCGGGAGGCCAAGAGACCCAGTACTTC. Amino acid sequence: CASSPLAGGQETQYF.